These T cell receptor beta chains were read from a single sample in a study of blood T cell repertoires in COVID-19. The assay was immunoSEQ multiplex PCR, and TCRdb's table has in-frame clones only and misses some. The sample has about 330,000 clones; around 90% are singletons. Sequenced material: PBMCs or T cells enriched from blood (not recorded which). The source of these receptors is a man aged 25-40 years who had recovered from COVID-19. Each CDR3 is given with its conserved first and last residue. The order of the fields is D gene, clone size, V gene, J gene, CDR3 DNA, CDR3 protein. A D gene is named only where the DNA matches it firmly. The listing skips clone size in some rows; elsewhere it reads once, few, many or a size class.

TRBD2,NA,TRBV4-1,TRBJ2-7,TGCGCCAGCAGCCAAGTCTCTGGCGGGGGCTCCTACGAGCAGTACTTC,CASSQVSGGGSYEQYF
TRBD2,NA,TRBV28,TRBJ2-6,TGTGCCAGCAGTCCCCTGGGACTAGATCTCTCTGGGGCCAACGTCCTGACTTTC,CASSPLGLDLSGANVLTF
NA,NA,TRBV7-8,TRBJ2-3,TGTGCCAGCAGCCCCCTGGGGGCAGGGAGAAGCACAGATACGCAGTATTTT,CASSPLGAGRSTDTQYF
NA,NA,TRBV6-5,TRBJ2-1,TGTGCCAGCAGGGTGAACGGCAATGAGCAGTTCTTC,CASRVNGNEQFF
TRBD2,NA,TRBV30,TRBJ2-3,TGTGCCTGGAGCCCGGGACTAGCTACAGATACGCAGTATTTT,CAWSPGLATDTQYF
TRBD2,NA,TRBV11-3,TRBJ2-3,TGTGCCAGCAGCCCCCCGGCTGGCGGGGGGGTCGGTACGCAGTATTTT,CASSPPAGGGVGTQYF
NA,NA,TRBV3-1/TRBV3-2,TRBJ1-1,TGTGCCAGCAGAGAGGACAGCTTGAACACTGAAGCTTTCTTT,CASREDSLNTEAFF
TRBD2,NA,TRBV7-9,TRBJ2-7,TGTGCCAGCAGCTTAGCGTCCGGACTAGCGGGGGCCATACCCTACGAGCAGTACTTC,CASSLASGLAGAIPYEQYF
NA,NA,TRBV2,TRBJ2-5,TGTGCCAGCAGTGTCGCGGGGATGGAGACCCAGTACTTC,CASSVAGMETQYF
TRBD1,NA,TRBV19,TRBJ1-5,TGTGCCAGTAGTTCCGACAGGGTCAATCAGCCCCAGCATTTT,CASSSDRVNQPQHF
NA,NA,TRBV6-6,TRBJ2-3,TGTGCCAGCAGTCCCGCAGTGAGGGGCGGGGGCCCAGATACGCAGTATTTT,CASSPAVRGGGPDTQYF
NA,NA,TRBV7-9,TRBJ2-5,TGTGCCAGCAGCCCCTTGGGCTCGGGGGAAGAGACCCAGTACTTC,CASSPLGSGEETQYF
NA,NA,TRBV28,TRBJ1-4,TGTGCCAGCAGTGGGCCAGATAATGAAAAACTGTTTTTT,CASSGPDNEKLFF
NA,NA,TRBV5-1,TRBJ1-5,TGCGCCAGCAGCTTGTTTCAGGGTGGTCAGCCCCAGCATTTT,CASSLFQGGQPQHF
TRBD1,NA,TRBV7-9,TRBJ1-5,TGTGCCAGCAGCTTGGGAGGACAGGGAATCAGCCCCCAGCATTTT,CASSLGGQGISPQHF
TRBD2,NA,TRBV30,TRBJ2-3,TGTGCCTGGAGTTTCCTGCGGACTAGCGGGGACACAGATACGCAGTATTTT,CAWSFLRTSGDTDTQYF
NA,NA,TRBV10-3,TRBJ1-5,TGTGCCATCAGTGAGTCGGGCTCACAACAGCCCCAGCATTTT,CAISESGSQQPQHF
TRBD2,NA,TRBV9,TRBJ2-1,TGTGCCAGCAGCGCTGGGTCGAGCGGGGGCCGGGATGAGCAGTTCTTC,CASSAGSSGGRDEQFF
TRBD1,once,TRBV19,TRBJ1-1,TGTGCCAGTAGTATAGCCCCTCGGACAGGGGGCAGGACTGAAGCTTTCTTT,CASSIAPRTGGRTEAFF
TRBD1,NA,TRBV28,TRBJ1-5,TGTGCCAGCAGTCAACTAGGGACAGGGTGGCAGCCCCAGCATTTT,CASSQLGTGWQPQHF
NA,NA,TRBV7-9,TRBJ1-1,TGTGCCAGCAGCTTAGCTGAATTGATGCAGGGTAGGACGAACACTGAAGCTTTCTTT,CASSLAELMQGRTNTEAFF
TRBD1,NA,TRBV2,TRBJ1-2,TGTGCCAGCAGGGGACAGGGCAAATACTATGGCTACACCTTC,CASRGQGKYYGYTF
TRBD1,few,TRBV28,TRBJ1-2,TGTGCCAGCAGGGGGGACAGTCTCCTCTATGGCTACACCTTC,CASRGDSLLYGYTF
TRBD1,NA,TRBV4-1,TRBJ2-5,TGCGCCAGCAGCCGGCGGGACAGGGGGCTCGAGGAGACCCAGTACTTC,CASSRRDRGLEETQYF
TRBD1,NA,TRBV2,TRBJ2-4,TGTGCCAGCATGGGGAACCCGGCGACAGGGACCAAAAACATTCAGTACTTC,CASMGNPATGTKNIQYF
TRBD1,NA,TRBV5-1,TRBJ1-1,TGCGCCAGCAGCGCCGCGACAGGGTTTGCCACTGAAGCTTTCTTT,CASSAATGFATEAFF
NA,NA,TRBV6-1,TRBJ1-1,TGTGCCAGCAGTGACAGCGGGGGAGGCACTGAAGCTTTCTTT,CASSDSGGGTEAFF
NA,NA,TRBV21-1,TRBJ2-2,TGTGCCAGCAGCAAAGAGGGCAGGGGATCGAACACCGGGGAGCTGTTTTTT,CASSKEGRGSNTGELFF
TRBD1,once,TRBV7-9,TRBJ2-1,TGTGCCAGCAGCTCAACAGGGGGCCAGTTCTTC,CASSSTGGQFF
NA,NA,TRBV5-6,TRBJ2-5,TGTGCCAGCAGCTTGTCGGTCGTCCAAGAGACCCAGTACTTC,CASSLSVVQETQYF
NA,NA,TRBV6-2/TRBV6-3,TRBJ2-5,TGTGCCAGCAGTTACTCGATGGCAGTCCAAGAGACCCAGTACTTC,CASSYSMAVQETQYF
NA,NA,TRBV2,TRBJ2-2,TGTGCCAGCAGTGACGACAGGAAGTACACCGGGGAGCTGTTTTTT,CASSDDRKYTGELFF
NA,NA,TRBV5-1,TRBJ2-2,TGCGCCAGCAGCTTGGCGGGCAGGGGACCCGGGGAGCTGTTTTTT,CASSLAGRGPGELFF
NA,NA,TRBV14,TRBJ1-2,TGTGCCAGCAGCCAAGATATGGGCAGTTACCACTATGGCTACACCTTC,CASSQDMGSYHYGYTF
TRBD1,NA,TRBV3-1/TRBV3-2,TRBJ2-5,TGTGCCAGCAGCCAAATTCGGGACAGCCAAGAGACCCAGTACTTC,CASSQIRDSQETQYF
NA,NA,TRBV30,TRBJ1-1,TGTGCCTGGAGCGCAACAGGGTTTACTGAAGCTTTCTTT,CAWSATGFTEAFF
TRBD2,NA,TRBV19,TRBJ2-6,TGTGCCAGTAGTACTAGCGGGGGAACTGGGGCCAACGTCCTGACTTTC,CASSTSGGTGANVLTF